The clone carrying this TCR beta chain was detected many times. This CDR3 contains 14 residues. V was pared by 7 bases and J by 5 bases, with 7 bases of the junction left unmatched. Germline V gene data show CDR1 as SGHRS and CDR2 as YFSETQ. TCRdb ran MiXCR on the RT-PCR reads and lists one entry per CDR3 protein. Found here are about 680,000 distinct CDR3 sequences, 12% to 15% of them singletons; the top ten hold roughly 3.6%. The genes are TRBV5-1 and TRBJ1-1; TRBD1 matches at 11 bases. Sequenced sample: memory CD4+ T cells from blood. This receptor was obtained from a female donor in good health, serving as a healthy control. The CDR3 DNA is TGCGCCAGCCAGGATGGACAGGGGGCGACTGAAGCTTTCTTT. Protein: CASQDGQGATEAFF.